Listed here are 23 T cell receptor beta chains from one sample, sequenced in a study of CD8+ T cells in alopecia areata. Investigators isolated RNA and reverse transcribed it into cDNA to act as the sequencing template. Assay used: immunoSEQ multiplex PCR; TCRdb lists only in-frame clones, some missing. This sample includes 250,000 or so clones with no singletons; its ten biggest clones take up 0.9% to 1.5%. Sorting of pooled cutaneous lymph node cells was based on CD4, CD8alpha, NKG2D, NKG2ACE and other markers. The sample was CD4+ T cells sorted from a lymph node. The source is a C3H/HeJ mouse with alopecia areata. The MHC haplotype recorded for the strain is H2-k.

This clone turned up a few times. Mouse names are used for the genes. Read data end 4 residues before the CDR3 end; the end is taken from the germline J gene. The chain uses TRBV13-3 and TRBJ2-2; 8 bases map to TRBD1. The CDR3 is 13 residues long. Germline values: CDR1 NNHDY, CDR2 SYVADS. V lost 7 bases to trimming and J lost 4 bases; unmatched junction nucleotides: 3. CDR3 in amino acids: CASADRATGQLYF. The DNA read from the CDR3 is TGTGCCAGCGCGGACAGGGCCACCGGG.

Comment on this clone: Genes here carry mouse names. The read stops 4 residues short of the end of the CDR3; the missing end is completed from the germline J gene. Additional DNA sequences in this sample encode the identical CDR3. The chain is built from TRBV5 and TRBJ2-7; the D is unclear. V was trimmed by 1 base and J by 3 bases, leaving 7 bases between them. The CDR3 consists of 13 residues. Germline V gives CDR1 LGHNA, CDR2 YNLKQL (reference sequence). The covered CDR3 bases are TGTGCCAGCAGCCAAGGAGACAACTAT. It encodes CASSQGDNY. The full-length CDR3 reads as CASSQGDNYEQYF.

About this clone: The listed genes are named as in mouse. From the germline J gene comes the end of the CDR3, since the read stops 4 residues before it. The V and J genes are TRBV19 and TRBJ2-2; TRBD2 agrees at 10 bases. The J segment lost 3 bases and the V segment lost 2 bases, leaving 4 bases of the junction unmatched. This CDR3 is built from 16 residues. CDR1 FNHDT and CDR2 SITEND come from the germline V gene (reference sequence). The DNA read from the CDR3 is TGTGCCAGCAGTATGCCTGGGGGGGCGGACACCGGG. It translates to CASSMPGGADTG. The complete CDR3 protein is CASSMPGGADTGQLYF.

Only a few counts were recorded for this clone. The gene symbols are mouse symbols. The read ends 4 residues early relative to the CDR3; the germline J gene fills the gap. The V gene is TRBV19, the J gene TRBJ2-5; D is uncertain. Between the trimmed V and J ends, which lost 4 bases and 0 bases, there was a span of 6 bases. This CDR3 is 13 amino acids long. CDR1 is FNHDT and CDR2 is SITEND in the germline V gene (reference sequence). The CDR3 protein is CASSPRNQDTQYF. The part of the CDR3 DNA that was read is TGTGCCAGCAGTCCCAGAAACCAAGAC. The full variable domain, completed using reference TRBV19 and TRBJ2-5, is GGIITQTPKFLIGQEGQKLTLKCQQNFNHDTMYWYRQDSGKGLRLIYYSITENDLQKGDLSEGYDASREKKSSFSLTVTSAQKNEMAVFLCASSPRNQDTQYFGPGTRLLVL.

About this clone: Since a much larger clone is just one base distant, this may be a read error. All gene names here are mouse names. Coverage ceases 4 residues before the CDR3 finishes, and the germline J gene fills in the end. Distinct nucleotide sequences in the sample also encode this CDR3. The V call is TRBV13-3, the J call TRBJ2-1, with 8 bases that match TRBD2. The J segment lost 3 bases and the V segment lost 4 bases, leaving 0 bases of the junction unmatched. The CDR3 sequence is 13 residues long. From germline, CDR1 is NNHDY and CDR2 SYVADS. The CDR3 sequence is CASSTGGYAEQFF. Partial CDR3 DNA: TGTGCCAGCAGTACTGGGGGCTATGCT.

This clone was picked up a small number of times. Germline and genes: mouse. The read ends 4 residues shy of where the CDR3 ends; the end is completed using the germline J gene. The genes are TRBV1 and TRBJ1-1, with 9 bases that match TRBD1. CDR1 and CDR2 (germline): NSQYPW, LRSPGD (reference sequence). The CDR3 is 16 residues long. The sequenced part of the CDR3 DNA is TGCACCTGCAGTGCAGATGCGACAGGGGGAGCGACA. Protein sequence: CTCSADATGGAT. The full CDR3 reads CTCSADATGGATEVFF. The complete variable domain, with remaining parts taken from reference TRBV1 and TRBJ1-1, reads VTLLEQNPRWRLVPRGQAVNLRCILKNSQYPWMSWYQQDLQKQLQWLFTLRSPGDKEVKSLPGADYLATRVTDTELRLQVANMSQGRTLYCTCSADATGGATEVFFGKGTRLTVV.

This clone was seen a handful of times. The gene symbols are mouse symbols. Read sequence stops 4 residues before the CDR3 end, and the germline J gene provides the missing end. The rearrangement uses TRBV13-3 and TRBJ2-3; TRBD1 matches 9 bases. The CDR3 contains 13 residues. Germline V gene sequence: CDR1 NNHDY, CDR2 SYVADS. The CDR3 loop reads CASNRDRVETLYF. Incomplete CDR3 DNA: TGTGCCAGCAATCGGGACAGGGTAGAA.

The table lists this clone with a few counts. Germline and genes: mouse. CDR3 amino acids: CASREPGQRNSPLYF. The part of the CDR3 DNA that was read is TGTGCCAGCAGAGAACCGGGACAGAGGAATTCGCCC. The chain couples TRBV19 to TRBJ1-6, with 7 bases that match TRBD1. The CDR3 end lies 3 residues beyond the end of the read and is filled in from the germline J gene. TRBJ1-6 is noted as an ORF with a role that remains uncertain. V gave up 5 bases and J gave up 7 bases; unmatched junction bases: 9. The CDR3 has 15 amino acids. Looked up from germline, CDR1 is FNHDT and CDR2 is SITEND (reference sequence).

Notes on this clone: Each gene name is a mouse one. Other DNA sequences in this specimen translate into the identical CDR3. The CDR3 here is CAWSPTGGSDYTF. The CDR3 DNA, read in part, is TGTGCCTGGAGCCCGACAGGGGGCTCC. V and J are TRBV31 and TRBJ1-2, with 9 bases lining up with TRBD1. The DNA ends 4 residues before the CDR3 does, and the rest of the CDR3 is filled in from the germline J gene. CDR1 is GKSSPN and CDR2 is SITVG in the germline V gene. V was clipped by 3 bases and J by 4 bases; unmatched bases: 3. This CDR3 spans 13 amino acids. The entire variable domain, with the rest obtained from reference TRBV31 and TRBJ1-2, is as follows: AQTIHQWPVAEIKAVGSPLSLGCTIKGKSSPNLYWYWQATGGTLQQLFYSITVGQVESVVQLNLSASRPKDDQFILSTEKLLLSHSGFYLCAWSPTGGSDYTFGSGTRLLVI.

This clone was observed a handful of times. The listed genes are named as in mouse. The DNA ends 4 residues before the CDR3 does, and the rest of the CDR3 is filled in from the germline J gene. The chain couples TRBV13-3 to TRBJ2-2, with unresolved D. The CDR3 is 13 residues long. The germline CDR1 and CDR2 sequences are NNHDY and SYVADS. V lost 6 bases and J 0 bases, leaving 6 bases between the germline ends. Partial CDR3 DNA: TGTGCCAGCATAGGGTCAAACACCGGG. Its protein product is CASIGSNTG. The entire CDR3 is CASIGSNTGQLYF.

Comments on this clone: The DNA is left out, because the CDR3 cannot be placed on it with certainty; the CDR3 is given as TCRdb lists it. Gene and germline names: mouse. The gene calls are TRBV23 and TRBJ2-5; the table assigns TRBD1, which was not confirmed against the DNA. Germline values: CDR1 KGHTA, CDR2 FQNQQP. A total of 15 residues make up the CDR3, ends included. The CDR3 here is CAPAVGTINQDTQYF.

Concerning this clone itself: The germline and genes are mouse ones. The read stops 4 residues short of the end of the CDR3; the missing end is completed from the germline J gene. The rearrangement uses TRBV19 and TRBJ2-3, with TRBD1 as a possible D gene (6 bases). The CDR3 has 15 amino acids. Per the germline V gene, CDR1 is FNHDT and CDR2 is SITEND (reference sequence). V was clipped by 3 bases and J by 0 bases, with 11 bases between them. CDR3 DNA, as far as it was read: TGTGCCAGCAGTAACACAGGGTCTAGTGCAGAA. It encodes CASSNTGSSAE. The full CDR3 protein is CASSNTGSSAETLYF.

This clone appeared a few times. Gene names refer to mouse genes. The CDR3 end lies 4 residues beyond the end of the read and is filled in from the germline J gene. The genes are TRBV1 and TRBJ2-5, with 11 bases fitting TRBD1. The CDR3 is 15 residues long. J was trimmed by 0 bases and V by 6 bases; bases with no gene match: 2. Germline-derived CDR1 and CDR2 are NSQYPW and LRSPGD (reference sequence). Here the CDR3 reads CTCRGTGGNQDTQYF. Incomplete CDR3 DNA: TGCACCTGCAGAGGGACAGGGGGTAACCAAGAC.

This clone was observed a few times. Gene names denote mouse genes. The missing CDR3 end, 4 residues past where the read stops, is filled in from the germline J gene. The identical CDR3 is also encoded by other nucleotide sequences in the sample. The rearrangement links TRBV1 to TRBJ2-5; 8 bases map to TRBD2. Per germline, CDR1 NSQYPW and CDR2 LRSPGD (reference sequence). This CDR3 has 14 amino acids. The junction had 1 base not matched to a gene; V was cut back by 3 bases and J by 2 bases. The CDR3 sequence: CTCSATGAQDTQYF. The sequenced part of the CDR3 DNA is TGCACCTGCAGTGCGACTGGGGCCCAAGAC.

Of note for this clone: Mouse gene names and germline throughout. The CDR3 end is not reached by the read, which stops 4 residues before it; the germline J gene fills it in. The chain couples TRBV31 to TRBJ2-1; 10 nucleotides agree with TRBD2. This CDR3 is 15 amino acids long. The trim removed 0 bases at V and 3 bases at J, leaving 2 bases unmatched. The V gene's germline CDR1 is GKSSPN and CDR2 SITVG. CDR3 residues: CAWSLGLGVYAEQFF. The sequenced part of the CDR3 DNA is TGTGCCTGGAGTCTAGGACTGGGGGTCTATGCT.

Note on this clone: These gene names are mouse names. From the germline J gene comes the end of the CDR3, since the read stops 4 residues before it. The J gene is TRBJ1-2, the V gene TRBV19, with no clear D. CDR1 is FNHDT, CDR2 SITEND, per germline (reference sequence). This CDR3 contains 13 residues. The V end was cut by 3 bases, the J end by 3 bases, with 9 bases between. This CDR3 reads CASSTTQDSDYTF. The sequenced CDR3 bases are TGTGCCAGCAGTACAACACAAGACTCC.

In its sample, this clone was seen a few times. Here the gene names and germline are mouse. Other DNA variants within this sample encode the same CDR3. The covered CDR3 bases are TGTGCCAGCAGTATACGCAGGGGGAGCTCCTAT. This encodes CASSIRRGSSY. The full CDR3 is CASSIRRGSSYEQYF. The chain has TRBV19 and TRBJ2-7; 7 nucleotides match TRBD1. Read sequence stops 4 residues before the CDR3 end, and the germline J gene provides the missing end. CDR3 size: 15 residues. Per the germline V gene, CDR1 is FNHDT and CDR2 is SITEND (reference sequence). Losses at the gene ends were 1 base for V and 0 bases for J; bases not matched to a gene: 4.

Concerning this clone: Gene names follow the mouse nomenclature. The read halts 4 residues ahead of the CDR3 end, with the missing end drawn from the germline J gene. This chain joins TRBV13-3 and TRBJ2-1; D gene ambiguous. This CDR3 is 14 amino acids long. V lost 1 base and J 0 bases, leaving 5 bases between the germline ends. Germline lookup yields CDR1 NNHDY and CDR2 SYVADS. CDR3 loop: CASSDKVNYAEQFF. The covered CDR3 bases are TGTGCCAGCAGTGATAAGGTTAACTATGCT.

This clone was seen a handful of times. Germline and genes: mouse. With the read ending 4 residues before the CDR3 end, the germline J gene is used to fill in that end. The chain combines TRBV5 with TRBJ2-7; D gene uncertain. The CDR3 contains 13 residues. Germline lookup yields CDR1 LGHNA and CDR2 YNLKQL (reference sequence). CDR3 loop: CASSQKTSYEQYF. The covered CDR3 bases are TGTGCCAGCAGCCAAAAGACAAGTTAT.

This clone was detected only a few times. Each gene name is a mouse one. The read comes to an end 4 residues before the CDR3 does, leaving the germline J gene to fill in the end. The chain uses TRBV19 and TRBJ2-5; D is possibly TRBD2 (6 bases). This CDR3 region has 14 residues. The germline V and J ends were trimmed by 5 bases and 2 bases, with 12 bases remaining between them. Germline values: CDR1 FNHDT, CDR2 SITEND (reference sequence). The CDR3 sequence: CASSPGTFQDTQYF. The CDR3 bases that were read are TGTGCCAGCAGCCCCGGGACTTTCCAAGAC.

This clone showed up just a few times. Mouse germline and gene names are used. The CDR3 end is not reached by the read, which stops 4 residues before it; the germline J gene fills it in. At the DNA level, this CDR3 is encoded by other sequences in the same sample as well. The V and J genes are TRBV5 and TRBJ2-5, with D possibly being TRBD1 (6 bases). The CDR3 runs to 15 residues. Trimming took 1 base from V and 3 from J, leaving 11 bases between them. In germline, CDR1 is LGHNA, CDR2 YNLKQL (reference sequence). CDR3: CASSQVPGQQDTQYF. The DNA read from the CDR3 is TGTGCCAGCAGCCAAGTCCCGGGACAACAAGAC.

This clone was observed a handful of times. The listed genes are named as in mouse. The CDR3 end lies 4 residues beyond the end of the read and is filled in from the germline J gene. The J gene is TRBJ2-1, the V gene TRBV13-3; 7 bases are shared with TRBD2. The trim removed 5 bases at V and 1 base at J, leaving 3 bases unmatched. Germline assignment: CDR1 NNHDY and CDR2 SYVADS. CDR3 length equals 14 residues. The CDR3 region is CASRLGQNYAEQFF. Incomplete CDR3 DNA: TGTGCCAGCAGACTGGGGCAAAACTATGCT.

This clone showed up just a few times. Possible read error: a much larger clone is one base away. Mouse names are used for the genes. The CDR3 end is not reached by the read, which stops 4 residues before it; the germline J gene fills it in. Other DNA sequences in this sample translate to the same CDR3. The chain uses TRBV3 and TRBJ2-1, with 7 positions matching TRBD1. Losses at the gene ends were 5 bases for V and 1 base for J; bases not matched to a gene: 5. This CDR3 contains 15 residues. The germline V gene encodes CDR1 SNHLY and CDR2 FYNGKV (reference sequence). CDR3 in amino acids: CASSPGTENYAEQFF. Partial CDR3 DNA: TGTGCCAGCAGCCCCGGGACAGAGAACTATGCT.